This T cell receptor beta chain was sequenced during a study of beta chain features in type 1 diabetes. Study background: Healthy donors, compared against patients, showed similar age, gender and cell yields. Study results and limitations: In every one of the four CD4+ subsets, TCRB CDR3s were moderately but significantly shorter in Type 1 diabetes patients.

Germline CDR1 reads SEHNR; CDR2 reads FQNEAQ (reference sequence). The length of the CDR3 is 14 residues. The V and J ends lost 8 bases and 7 bases respectively, with 17 bases between them. Isolated RNA was reverse transcribed in full, so expressed TCRB transcripts were sequenced. Some clones are missing from TCRdb's copy, which holds only in-frame ones; the method was immunoSEQ multiplex PCR. The data hold some 22,000 clones, with about 50% observed a single time. A CD45RO/CCR7/CD25/CD127/CD95/CD27 panel sorted naive, central memory, regulatory and stem cell-like memory CD4+ cells. Purity of each sorted population was above 95%. This clone qualifies as medium-sized. Antigen specificity is unknown.

The sample comprised stem cell memory CD4+ T cells from blood. The origin of this receptor is a man younger than 30 with type 1 diabetes. The chain couples TRBV7-9 to TRBJ2-2; possible D gene TRBD2, 6 bases. DNA for the CDR3: TGTGCCAGCGGCGGGACCTCCAACGACGGGGAGCTGTTTTTT. Translating it yields CASGGTSNDGELFF.